This TCR beta chain was documented in a study of blood T cell repertoires in COVID-19. On the study more broadly: There were acute and convalescent COVID-19 samples, and they came from the United States, Italy and Spain. T cells, B-cell-depleted T cells, or PBMCs provided the cDNA or gDNA that served as material.

This CDR3 region has 14 residues. J lost 4 bases, V lost 7 bases, and 6 bases had no gene match. In germline, CDR1 is SQVTM, CDR2 ANQGSEA. Original handling: Reference gene primer amplification yielded estimated nucleated cell counts. Sequencing used immunoSEQ multiplex PCR; TCRdb keeps in-frame clones, though not all of them. V, J and clone size are those of that table, while D and trimming were read from the DNA. The sample carries about 120,000 clones, 79% recorded once. The source material was peripheral blood. The TCR sequence derives from a woman aged 80 or older with acute or convalescent COVID-19. The chain carries TRBV29-1 and TRBJ2-3, with 12 bases that match TRBD2. The CDR3: CSASTSGSSDTQYF. CDR3 DNA: TGCAGCGCTTCGACTAGCGGGAGTTCAGATACGCAGTATTTT.